The source of this TCR beta chain is a study of early T cells in non-severe SARS-CoV-2 infection. TCRdb fed the 5' RACE reads into MiXCR, producing one record per CDR3 protein. In the table there are some 88,000 distinct CDR3 sequences, 16% of which are singletons. This clonotype occurred many times. V was pared by 2 bases and J by 6 bases, with 7 bases of the junction left unmatched. CDR3 length equals 15 residues. Germline CDR1 SGHAT, CDR2 FQNNGV. This clonotype originated in an adult who was a healthcare worker with PCR-confirmed SARS-CoV-2 infection or an uninfected control (not recorded which). The source material was whole blood, sampled at baseline. V gene TRBV11-2 combines with J gene TRBJ2-1; TRBD2 aligns across 7 bases. In DNA form, the CDR3 reads TGTGCCAGCAGCTTAAGCGGGACTAACCCCAATGAGCAGTTCTTC. Protein: CASSLSGTNPNEQFF. The entire variable domain, with the rest obtained from reference TRBV11-2 and TRBJ2-1, is as follows: EAGVAQSPRYKIIEKRQSVAFWCNPISGHATLYWYQQILGQGPKLLIQFQNNGVVDDSQLPKDRFSAERLKGVDSTLKIQPAKLEDSAVYLCASSLSGTNPNEQFFGPGTRLTVL.